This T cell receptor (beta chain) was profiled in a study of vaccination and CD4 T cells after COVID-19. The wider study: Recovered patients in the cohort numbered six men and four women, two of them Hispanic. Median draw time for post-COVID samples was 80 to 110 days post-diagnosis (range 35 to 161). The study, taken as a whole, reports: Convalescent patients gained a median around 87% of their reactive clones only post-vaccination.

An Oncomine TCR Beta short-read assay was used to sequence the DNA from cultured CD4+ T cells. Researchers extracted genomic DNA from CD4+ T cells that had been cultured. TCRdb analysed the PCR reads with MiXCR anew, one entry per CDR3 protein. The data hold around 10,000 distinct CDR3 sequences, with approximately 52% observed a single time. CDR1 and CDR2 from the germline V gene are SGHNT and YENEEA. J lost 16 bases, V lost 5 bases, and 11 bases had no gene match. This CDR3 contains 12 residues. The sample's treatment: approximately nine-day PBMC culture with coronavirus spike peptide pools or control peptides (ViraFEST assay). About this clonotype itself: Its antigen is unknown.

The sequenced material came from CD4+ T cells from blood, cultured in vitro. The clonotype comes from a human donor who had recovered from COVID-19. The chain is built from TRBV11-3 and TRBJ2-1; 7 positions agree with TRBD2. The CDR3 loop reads CASSRGGAGPFF. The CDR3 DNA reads TGTGCCAGCAGCCGGGGAGGGGCGGGGCCCTTCTTC.